This T cell receptor (beta chain) stems from a study of patients and donors after allogeneic stem cell transplantation. TCRdb analysed the RT-PCR reads with MiXCR anew, one entry per CDR3 protein. The data contain about a million distinct CDR3 sequences, about a sixth of them singletons. This clonotype appeared a few times. The germline V gene has CDR1 MNHEY and CDR2 SVGAGI. The V and J ends lost 2 bases and 5 bases, in that order; junction bases with no gene match: 10. The CDR3 runs to 17 residues. Material: blood, either unsorted or a sorted T cell fraction (not recorded which). The chain recombines TRBV6-5 with TRBJ2-2; 8 bases align to TRBD2. The receptor was derived from a human donor who was either an allogeneic HSCT recipient or a stem cell or donor lymphocyte infusion donor (not recorded which). It is not recorded whose cells these are; they may come from a transplant donor. The DNA of the CDR3 is TGTGCCAGCAGTTACCTGAACCGGGGGGGCCGTACCGGGGAGCTGTTTTTT. This translates into CASSYLNRGGRTGELFF.